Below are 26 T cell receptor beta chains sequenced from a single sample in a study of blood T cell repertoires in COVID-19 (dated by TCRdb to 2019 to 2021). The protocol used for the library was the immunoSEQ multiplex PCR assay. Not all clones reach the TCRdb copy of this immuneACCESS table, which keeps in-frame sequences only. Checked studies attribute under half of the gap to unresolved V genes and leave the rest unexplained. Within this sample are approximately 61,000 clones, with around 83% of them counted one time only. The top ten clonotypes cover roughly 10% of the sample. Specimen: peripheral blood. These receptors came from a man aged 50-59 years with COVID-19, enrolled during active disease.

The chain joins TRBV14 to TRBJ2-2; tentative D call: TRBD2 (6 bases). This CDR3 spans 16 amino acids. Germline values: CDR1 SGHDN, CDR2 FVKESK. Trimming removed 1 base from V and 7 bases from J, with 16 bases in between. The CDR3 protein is CASSQGSWREDGELFF. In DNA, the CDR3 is TGTGCCAGCAGCCAAGGGTCATGGAGGGAGGACGGGGAGCTGTTTTTT.

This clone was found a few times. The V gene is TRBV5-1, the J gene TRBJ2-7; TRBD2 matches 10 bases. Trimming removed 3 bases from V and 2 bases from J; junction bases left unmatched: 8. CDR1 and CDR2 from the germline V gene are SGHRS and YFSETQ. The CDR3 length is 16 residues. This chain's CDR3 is CASSWTLAGATYEQYF. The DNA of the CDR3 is TGCGCCAGCAGCTGGACCCTAGCGGGAGCGACCTACGAGCAGTACTTC.

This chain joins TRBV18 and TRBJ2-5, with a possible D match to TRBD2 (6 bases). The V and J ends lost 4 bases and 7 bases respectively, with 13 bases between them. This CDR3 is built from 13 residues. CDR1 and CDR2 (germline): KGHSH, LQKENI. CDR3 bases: TGTGCCAGCTCACTTAGGGACTGGGGGACCCAGTACTTC. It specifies CASSLRDWGTQYF. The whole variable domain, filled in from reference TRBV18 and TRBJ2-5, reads NAGVMQNPRHLVRRRGQEARLRCSPMKGHSHVYWYRQLPEEGLKFMVYLQKENIIDESGMPKERFSAEFPKEGPSILRIQQVVRGDSAAYFCASSLRDWGTQYFGPGTRLLVL.

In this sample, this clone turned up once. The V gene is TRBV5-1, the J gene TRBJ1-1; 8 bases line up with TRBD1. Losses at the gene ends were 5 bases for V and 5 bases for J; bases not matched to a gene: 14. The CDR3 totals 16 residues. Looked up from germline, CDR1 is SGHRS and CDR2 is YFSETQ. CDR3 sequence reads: CASRWRAGGATTEAFF. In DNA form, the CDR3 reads TGCGCCAGCAGGTGGAGGGCAGGGGGCGCGACGACTGAAGCTTTCTTT.

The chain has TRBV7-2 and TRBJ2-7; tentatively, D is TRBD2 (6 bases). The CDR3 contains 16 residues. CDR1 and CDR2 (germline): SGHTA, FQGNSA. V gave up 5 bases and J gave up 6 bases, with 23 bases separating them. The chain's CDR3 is CASSPRPLTSLSEQYF. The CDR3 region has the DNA TGTGCCAGCAGCCCTAGGCCCCTCACTAGCCTCTCCGAGCAGTACTTC.

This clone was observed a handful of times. The CDR3 DNA sequence: TGTGCCAGTAGTATAGATTTACCAGGATCAATGAATGGCTACACCTTC. It yields the protein CASSIDLPGSMNGYTF. The chain is built from TRBV19 and TRBJ1-2; D remains unclear. This CDR3 is 16 amino acids long. V dropped 0 bases and J dropped 6 bases, with 17 bases sitting between them. Germline CDR1 reads LNHDA; CDR2 reads SQIVND (reference sequence).

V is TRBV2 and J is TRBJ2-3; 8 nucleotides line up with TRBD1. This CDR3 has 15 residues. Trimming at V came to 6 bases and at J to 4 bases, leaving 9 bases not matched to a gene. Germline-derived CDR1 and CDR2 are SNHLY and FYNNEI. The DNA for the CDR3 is TGTGCCAGCAGGGTTACCGGGACAGGAGCAGATACGCAGTATTTT. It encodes CASRVTGTGADTQYF.

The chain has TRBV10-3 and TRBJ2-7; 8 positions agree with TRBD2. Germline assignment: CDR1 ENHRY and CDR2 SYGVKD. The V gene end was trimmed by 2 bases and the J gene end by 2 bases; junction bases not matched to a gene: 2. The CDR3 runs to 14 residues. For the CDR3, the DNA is TGTGCCATCAGTGAGGCAGCGGGAGCCTACGAGCAGTACTTC. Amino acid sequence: CAISEAAGAYEQYF.

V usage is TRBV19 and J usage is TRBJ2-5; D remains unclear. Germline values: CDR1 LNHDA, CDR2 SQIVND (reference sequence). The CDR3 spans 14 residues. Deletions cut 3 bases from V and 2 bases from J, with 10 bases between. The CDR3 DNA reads TGTGCCAGTAGTATGAGTGGGCCACAAGAGACCCAGTACTTC. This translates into CASSMSGPQETQYF.

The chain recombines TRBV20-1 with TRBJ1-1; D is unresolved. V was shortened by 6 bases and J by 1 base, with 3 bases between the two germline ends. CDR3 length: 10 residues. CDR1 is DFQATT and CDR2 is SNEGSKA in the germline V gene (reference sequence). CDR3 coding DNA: TGCAGTGCGAGGAACACTGAAGCTTTCTTT. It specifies CSARNTEAFF.

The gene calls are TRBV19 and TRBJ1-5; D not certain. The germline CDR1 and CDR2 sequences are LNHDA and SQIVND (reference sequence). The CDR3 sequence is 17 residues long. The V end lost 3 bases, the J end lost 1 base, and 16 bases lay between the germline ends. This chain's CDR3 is CASSIPPLGVSNQPQHF. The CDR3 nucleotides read TGTGCCAGTAGTATCCCCCCCCTGGGAGTCAGCAATCAGCCCCAGCATTTT. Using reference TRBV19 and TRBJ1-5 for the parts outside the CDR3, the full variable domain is DGGITQSPKYLFRKEGQNVTLSCEQNLNHDAMYWYRQDPGQGLRLIYYSQIVNDFQKGDIAEGYSVSREKKESFPLTVTSAQKNPTAFYLCASSIPPLGVSNQPQHFGDGTRLSIL.

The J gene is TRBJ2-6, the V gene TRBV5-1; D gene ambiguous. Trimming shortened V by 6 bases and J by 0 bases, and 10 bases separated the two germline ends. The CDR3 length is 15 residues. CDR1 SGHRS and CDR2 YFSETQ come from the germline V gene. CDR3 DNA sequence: TGCGCCAGCACCCCACATTTCTCTGGGGCCAACGTCCTGACTTTC. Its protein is CASTPHFSGANVLTF.

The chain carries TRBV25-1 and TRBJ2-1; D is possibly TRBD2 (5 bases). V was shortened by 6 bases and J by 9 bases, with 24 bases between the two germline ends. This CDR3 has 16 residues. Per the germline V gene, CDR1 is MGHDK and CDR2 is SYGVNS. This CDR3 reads CASRQSGLAPSGEQFF. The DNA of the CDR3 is TGTGCCAGCAGGCAGTCCGGGTTAGCGCCCTCGGGTGAGCAGTTCTTC.

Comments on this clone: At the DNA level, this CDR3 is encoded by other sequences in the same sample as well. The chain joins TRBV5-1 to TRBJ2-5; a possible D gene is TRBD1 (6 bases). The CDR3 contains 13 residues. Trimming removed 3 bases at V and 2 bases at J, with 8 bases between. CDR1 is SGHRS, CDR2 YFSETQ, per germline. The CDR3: CASSWTDQETQYF. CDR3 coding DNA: TGCGCCAGCAGCTGGACAGATCAAGAGACCCAGTACTTC. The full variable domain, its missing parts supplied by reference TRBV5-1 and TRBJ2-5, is KAGVTQTPRYLIKTRGQQVTLSCSPISGHRSVSWYQQTPGQGLQFLFEYFSETQRNKGNFPGRFSGRQFSNSRSEMNVSTLELGDSALYLCASSWTDQETQYFGPGTRLLVL.

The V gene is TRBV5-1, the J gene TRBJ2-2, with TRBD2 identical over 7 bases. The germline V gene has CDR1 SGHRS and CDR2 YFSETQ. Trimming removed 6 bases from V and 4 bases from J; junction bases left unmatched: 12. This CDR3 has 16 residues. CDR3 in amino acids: CASTPVAGDVTGELFF. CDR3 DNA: TGCGCCAGCACCCCGGTGGCGGGAGATGTCACCGGGGAGCTGTTTTTT.

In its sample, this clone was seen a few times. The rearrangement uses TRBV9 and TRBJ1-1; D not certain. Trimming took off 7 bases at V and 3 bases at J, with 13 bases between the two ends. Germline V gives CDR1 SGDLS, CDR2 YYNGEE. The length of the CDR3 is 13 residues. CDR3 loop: CASGRKADTEAFF. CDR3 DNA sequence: TGTGCCAGCGGAAGGAAGGCGGACACTGAAGCTTTCTTT.

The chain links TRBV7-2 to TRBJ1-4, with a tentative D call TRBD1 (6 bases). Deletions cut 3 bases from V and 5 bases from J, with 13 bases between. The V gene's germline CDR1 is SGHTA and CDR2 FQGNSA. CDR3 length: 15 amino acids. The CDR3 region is CASSFTSGQNEKLFF. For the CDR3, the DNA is TGTGCCAGCAGCTTTACCTCGGGACAAAATGAAAAACTGTTTTTT.

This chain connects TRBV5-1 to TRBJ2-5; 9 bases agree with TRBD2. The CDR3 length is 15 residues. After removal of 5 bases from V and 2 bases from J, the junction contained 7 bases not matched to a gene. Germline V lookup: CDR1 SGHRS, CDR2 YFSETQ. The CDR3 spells CASSALAGLQETQYF. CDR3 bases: TGCGCCAGCAGTGCGCTAGCGGGACTGCAAGAGACCCAGTACTTC.

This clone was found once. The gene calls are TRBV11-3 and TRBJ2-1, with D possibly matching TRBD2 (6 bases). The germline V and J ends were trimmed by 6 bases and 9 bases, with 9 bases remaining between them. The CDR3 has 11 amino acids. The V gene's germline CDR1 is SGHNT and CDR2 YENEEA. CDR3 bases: TGTGCCAGCAGTGGGGGGATTGAGCAGTTCTTC. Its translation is CASSGGIEQFF.

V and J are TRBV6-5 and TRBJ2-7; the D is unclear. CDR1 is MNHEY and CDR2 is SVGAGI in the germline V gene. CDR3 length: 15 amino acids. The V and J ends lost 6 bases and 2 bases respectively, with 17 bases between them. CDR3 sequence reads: CASSRNREQTYEQYF. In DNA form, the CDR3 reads TGTGCCAGCAGCAGAAACAGAGAACAGACCTACGAGCAGTACTTC.

The CDR3, as DNA: TGTGCCAGCAGCCCCCGCGGGGGGCGGAACTATGGCTACACCTTC. This sequence encodes CASSPRGGRNYGYTF. This chain joins TRBV7-3 and TRBJ1-2, with D possibly matching TRBD1 (6 bases). Trimming cost V 5 bases and J 2 bases, with 15 bases left between them. The CDR3 spans 15 residues. From germline, CDR1 is SGHTA and CDR2 FQGTGA. The full variable domain, with the rest looked up from reference TRBV7-3 and TRBJ1-2, is GAGVSQTPSNKVTEKGKYVELRCDPISGHTALYWYRQSLGQGPEFLIYFQGTGAADDSGLPNDRFFAVRPEGSVSTLKIQRTERGDSAVYLCASSPRGGRNYGYTFGSGTRLTVV.

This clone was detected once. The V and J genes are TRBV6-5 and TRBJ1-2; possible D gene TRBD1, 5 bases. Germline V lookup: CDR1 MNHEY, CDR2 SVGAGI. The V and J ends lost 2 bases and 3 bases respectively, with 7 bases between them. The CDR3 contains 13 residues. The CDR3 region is CASSYAGYYGYTF. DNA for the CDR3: TGTGCCAGCAGTTACGCAGGGTACTATGGCTACACCTTC.

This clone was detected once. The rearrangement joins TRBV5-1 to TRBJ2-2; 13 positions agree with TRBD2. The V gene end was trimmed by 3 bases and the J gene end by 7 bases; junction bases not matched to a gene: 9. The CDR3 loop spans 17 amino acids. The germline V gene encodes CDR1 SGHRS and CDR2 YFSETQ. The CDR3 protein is CASSSTSGRTRGGELFF. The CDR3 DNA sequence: TGCGCCAGCAGCTCGACTAGCGGGAGGACTCGGGGCGGGGAGCTGTTTTTT. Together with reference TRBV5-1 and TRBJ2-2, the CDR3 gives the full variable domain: KAGVTQTPRYLIKTRGQQVTLSCSPISGHRSVSWYQQTPGQGLQFLFEYFSETQRNKGNFPGRFSGRQFSNSRSEMNVSTLELGDSALYLCASSSTSGRTRGGELFFGEGSRLTVL.

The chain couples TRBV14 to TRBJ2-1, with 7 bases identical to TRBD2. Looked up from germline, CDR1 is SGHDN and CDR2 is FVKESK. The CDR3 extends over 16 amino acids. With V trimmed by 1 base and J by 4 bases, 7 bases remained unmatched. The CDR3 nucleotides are TGTGCCAGCAGCCAAGTAGACGGGAGGCAGTACAATGAGCAGTTCTTC. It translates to CASSQVDGRQYNEQFF.

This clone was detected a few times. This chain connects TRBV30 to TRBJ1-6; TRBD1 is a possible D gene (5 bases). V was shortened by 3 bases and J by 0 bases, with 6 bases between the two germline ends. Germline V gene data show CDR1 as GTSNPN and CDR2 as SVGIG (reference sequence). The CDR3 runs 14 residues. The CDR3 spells CAWRQGSYNSPLHF. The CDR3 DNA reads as TGTGCCTGGAGGCAGGGCTCCTATAATTCACCCCTCCACTTT. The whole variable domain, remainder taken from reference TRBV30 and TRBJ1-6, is SQTIHQWPATLVQPVGSPLSLECTVEGTSNPNLYWYRQAAGRGLQLLFYSVGIGQISSEVPQNLSASRPQDRQFILSSKKLLLSDSGFYLCAWRQGSYNSPLHFGNGTRLTVT.

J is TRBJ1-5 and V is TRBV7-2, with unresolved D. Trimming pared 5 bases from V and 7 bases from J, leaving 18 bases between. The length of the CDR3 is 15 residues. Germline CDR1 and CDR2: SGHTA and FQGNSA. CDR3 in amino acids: CASSPSAGKEQPQHF. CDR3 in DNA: TGTGCCAGCAGCCCATCGGCGGGAAAGGAGCAGCCCCAGCATTTT.